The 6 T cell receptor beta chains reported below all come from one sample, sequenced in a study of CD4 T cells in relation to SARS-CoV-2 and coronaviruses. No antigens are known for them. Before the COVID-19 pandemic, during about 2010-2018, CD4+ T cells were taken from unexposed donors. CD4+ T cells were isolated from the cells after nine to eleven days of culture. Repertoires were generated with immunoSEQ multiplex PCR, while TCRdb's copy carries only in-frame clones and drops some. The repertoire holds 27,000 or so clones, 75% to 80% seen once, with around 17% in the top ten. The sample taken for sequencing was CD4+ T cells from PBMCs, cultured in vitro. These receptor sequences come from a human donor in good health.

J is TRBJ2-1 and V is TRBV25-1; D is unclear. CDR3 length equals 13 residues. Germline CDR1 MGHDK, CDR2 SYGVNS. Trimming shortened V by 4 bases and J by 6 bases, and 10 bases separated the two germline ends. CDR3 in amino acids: CASSGRRPNEQFF. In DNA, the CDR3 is TGTGCCAGCAGTGGACGGCGGCCCAATGAGCAGTTCTTC.

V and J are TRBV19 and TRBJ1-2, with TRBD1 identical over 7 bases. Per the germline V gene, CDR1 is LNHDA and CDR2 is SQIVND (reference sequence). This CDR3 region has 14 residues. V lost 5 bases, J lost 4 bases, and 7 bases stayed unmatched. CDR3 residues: CASSVGTVSYGYTF. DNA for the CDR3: TGTGCCAGTAGTGTAGGGACAGTGAGCTATGGCTACACCTTC.

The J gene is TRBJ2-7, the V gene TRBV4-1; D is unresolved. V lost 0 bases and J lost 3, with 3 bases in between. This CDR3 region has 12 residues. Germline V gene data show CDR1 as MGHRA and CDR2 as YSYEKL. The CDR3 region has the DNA TGCGCCAGCAGCCAAGATGGCTACGAGCAGTACTTC. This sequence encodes CASSQDGYEQYF.

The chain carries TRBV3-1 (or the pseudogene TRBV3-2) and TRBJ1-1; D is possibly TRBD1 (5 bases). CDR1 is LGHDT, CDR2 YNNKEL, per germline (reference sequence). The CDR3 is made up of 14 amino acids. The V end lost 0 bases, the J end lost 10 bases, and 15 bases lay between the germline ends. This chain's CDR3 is CASSQDVGVGGAFF. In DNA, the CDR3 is TGTGCCAGCAGCCAAGATGTGGGGGTTGGGGGAGCTTTCTTT.

The CDR3 DNA reads as TGTGCCAGCAGTTTTGTTGTGTTAGGTGAGCAGTTCTTC. Translated, it gives CASSFVVLGEQFF. The chain recombines TRBV27 with TRBJ2-1; no clear D. V was cut by 3 bases and J by 9 bases, with 12 bases left in between. Germline CDR1 and CDR2: MNHEY and SMNVEV (reference sequence). This CDR3 region has 13 residues.

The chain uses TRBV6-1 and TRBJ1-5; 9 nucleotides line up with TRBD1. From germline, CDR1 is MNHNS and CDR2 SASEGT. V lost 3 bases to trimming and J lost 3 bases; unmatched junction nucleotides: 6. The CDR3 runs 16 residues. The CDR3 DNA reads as TGTGCCAGCAGTGATCCCGGGACAGGGTCCAATCAGCCCCAGCATTTT. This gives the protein CASSDPGTGSNQPQHF.